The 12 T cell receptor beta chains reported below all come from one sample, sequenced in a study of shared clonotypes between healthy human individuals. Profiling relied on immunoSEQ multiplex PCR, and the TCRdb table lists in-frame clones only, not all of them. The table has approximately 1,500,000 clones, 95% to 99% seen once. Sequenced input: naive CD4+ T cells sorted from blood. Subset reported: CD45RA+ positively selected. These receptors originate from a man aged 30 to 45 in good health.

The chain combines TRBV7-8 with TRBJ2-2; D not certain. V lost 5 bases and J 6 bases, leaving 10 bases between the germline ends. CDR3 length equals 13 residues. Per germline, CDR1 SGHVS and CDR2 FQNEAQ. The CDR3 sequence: CASSTSAAGELFF. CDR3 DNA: TGTGCCAGCAGCACGAGCGCGGCCGGGGAGCTGTTTTTT.

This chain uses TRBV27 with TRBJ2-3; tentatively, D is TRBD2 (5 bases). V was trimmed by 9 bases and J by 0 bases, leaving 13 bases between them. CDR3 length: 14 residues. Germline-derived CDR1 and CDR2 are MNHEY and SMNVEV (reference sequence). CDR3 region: CASIDPSSTDTQYF. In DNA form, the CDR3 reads TGTGCCAGTATAGATCCTAGCAGCACAGATACGCAGTATTTT.

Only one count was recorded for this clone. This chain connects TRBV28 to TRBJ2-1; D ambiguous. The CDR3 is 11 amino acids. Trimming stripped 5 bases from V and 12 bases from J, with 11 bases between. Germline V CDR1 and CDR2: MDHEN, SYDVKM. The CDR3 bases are TGTGCCAGCAGTGATGGCCTGGGGCAGTTCTTC. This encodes CASSDGLGQFF.

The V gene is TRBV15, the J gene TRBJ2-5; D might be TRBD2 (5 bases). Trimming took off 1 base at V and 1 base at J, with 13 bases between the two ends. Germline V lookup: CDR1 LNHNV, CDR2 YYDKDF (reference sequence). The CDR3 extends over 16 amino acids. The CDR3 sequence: CATSRGVRGVQETQYF. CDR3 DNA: TGTGCCACCAGCAGAGGAGTTCGGGGAGTCCAAGAGACCCAGTACTTC.

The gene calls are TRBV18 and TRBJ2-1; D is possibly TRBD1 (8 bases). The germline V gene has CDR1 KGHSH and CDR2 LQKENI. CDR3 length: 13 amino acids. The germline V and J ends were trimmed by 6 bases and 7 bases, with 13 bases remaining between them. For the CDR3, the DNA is TGTGCCAGCTCCCAACAGGGGGGGAATGAGCAGTTCTTC. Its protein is CASSQQGGNEQFF. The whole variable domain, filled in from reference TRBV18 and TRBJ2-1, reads NAGVMQNPRHLVRRRGQEARLRCSPMKGHSHVYWYRQLPEEGLKFMVYLQKENIIDESGMPKERFSAEFPKEGPSILRIQQVVRGDSAAYFCASSQQGGNEQFFGPGTRLTVL.

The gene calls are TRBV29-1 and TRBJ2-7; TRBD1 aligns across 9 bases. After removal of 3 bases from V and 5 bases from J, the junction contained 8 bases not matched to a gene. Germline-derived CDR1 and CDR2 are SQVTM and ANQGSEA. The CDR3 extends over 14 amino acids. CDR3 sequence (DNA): TGCAGCGTTGAGGAAACAGGGGGCGGCGACGAGCAGTACTTC. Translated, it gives CSVEETGGGDEQYF.

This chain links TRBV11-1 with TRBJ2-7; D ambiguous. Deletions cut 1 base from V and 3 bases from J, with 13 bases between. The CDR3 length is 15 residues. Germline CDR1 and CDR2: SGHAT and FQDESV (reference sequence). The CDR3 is CASSLESPGYYEQYF. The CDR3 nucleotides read TGTGCCAGCAGCTTAGAGTCTCCAGGATACTACGAGCAGTACTTC.

The CDR3 nucleotides are TGTGCCACCCTGTCGAAAGGGTCTAATGAAAAACTGTTTTTT. The encoded protein is CATLSKGSNEKLFF. The V call is TRBV27, the J call TRBJ1-4; D gene unclear. The CDR3 consists of 14 residues. The germline gives CDR1 MNHEY, CDR2 SMNVEV (reference sequence). V was pared by 10 bases and J by 3 bases, with 15 bases between.

The chain's CDR3 is CASSLRRTSGRRGETQYF. The CDR3 DNA is TGTGCCAGCAGTTTAAGGCGGACTAGCGGGAGGAGGGGAGAGACCCAGTACTTC. The rearrangement uses TRBV27 and TRBJ2-5, with 14 positions matching TRBD2. The V gene's germline CDR1 is MNHEY and CDR2 SMNVEV (reference sequence). The CDR3 has 18 amino acids. The junction had 9 bases not matched to a gene; V was cut back by 2 bases and J by 4 bases.

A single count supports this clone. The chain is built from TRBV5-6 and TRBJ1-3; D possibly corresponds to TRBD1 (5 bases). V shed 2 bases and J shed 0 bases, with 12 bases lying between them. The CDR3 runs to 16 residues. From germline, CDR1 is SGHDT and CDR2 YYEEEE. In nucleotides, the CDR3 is TGTGCCAGCAGCTTCTCCCCGACAGCCTCTGGAAACACCATATATTTT. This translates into CASSFSPTASGNTIYF.

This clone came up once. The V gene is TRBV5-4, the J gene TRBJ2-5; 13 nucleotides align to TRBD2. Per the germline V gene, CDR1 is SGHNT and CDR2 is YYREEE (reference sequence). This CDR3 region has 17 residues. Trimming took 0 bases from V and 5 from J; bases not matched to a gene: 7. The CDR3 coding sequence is TGTGCCAGCAGCTTGGGAGGGACTAGCGGGACGCGGGAGACCCAGTACTTC. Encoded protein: CASSLGGTSGTRETQYF.

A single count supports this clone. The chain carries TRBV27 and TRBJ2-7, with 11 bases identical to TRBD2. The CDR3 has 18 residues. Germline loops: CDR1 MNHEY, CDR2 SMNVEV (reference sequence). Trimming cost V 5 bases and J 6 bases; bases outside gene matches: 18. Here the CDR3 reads CASSRVTSGTRKIGEQYF. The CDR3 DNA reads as TGTGCCAGCAGTCGAGTGACTAGCGGGACAAGAAAGATAGGCGAGCAGTACTTC.